This record looks at one TCR beta chain sequence and its context. As yet, its antigen is unknown. Treatment here: oral pan-JAK inhibitor, 5-10 mg twice daily. RNA extraction and reverse transcription yielded cDNA as sequencing template. Assay used: immunoSEQ multiplex PCR; TCRdb lists only in-frame clones, some missing. This sample has 150,000 to 250,000 clones, with roughly 64% found just once. This sample stems from a study of CD8+ T cells in alopecia areata. General observations from the study: Tofacitinib significantly brought down scalp clonality and expanded CD8+ clones among top 100.

Germline assignment: CDR1 ENHRY and CDR2 SYGVKD. CDR3 size: 12 residues. V was pared by 7 bases and J by 8 bases, with 14 bases between. This TCR derives from a human donor with alopecia areata. The source was CD4+ T cells sorted from blood, collected at week 24, from a patient treated with tofacitinib. V and J are TRBV10-3 and TRBJ1-2, with unresolved D. The CDR3 nucleotides read TGTGCCATCATTATCGAGGGTTCCGGCTACACCTTC. Its translation: CAIIIEGSGYTF.